The 10 T cell receptor beta chains reported below all come from one sample, sequenced in a study of T cell responses to AZD1222 COVID-19 vaccine. Generated by immunoSEQ multiplex PCR, the TCRdb table keeps only in-frame clones and is missing some. This table holds 95,000 to 150,000 clones, roughly 82% found once. Sequences were derived from peripheral blood, sampled 28 days after the second AZD1222 dose. These TCRs come from an adult who received the AZD1222 COVID-19 vaccine.

The J gene is TRBJ2-2, the V gene TRBV5-6, with a weak D call TRBD2 (5 bases). Germline values: CDR1 SGHDT, CDR2 YYEEEE. V lost 4 bases, J lost 2 bases, and 15 bases lay in between. CDR3 length equals 16 residues. This chain's CDR3 is CASSPQSGSNTGELFF. The CDR3 coding sequence is TGTGCCAGCAGCCCTCAGTCGGGGAGTAACACCGGGGAGCTGTTTTTT.

The rearrangement uses TRBV12-3 or TRBV12-4 and TRBJ1-2, with D unclear. V lost 3 bases and J lost 12, with 11 bases in between. The CDR3 runs 11 residues. The CDR3 sequence: CASSLSGVHTF. CDR3 bases: TGTGCCAGCAGTTTGTCCGGGGTTCACACCTTC.

The chain is built from TRBV12-3 or TRBV12-4 and TRBJ1-2; a weak D match, TRBD1 (5 bases). This CDR3 has 13 residues. The germline V and J ends were trimmed by 4 bases and 8 bases, with 14 bases remaining between them. As DNA, the CDR3 is TGTGCCAGCAGTTCACGAGAAGGGGCCGGCTACACCTTC. Translation gives CASSSREGAGYTF.

The rearrangement links TRBV18 to TRBJ1-1, with D possibly being TRBD1 (6 bases). Trimming cost V 3 bases and J 1 base, with 12 bases left between them. The CDR3 loop spans 15 amino acids. Germline CDR1 is KGHSH and CDR2 is LQKENI. CDR3 sequence (DNA): TGTGCCAGCTCACCTAACAGACAGGCGAACACTGAAGCTTTCTTT. It encodes CASSPNRQANTEAFF.

This clone occurred once. V usage is TRBV5-8 and J usage is TRBJ1-1; D is undetermined. Germline CDR1 and CDR2: SGHTS and YDEGEE. V was cut by 0 bases and J by 2 bases, with 8 bases left in between. CDR3 length: 14 amino acids. CDR3 DNA sequence: TGTGCCAGCAGCTTGGAGGTAGGAAACACTGAAGCTTTCTTT. Translating gives CASSLEVGNTEAFF.

This chain links TRBV4-1 with TRBJ2-4; TRBD1 matches 9 bases. The CDR3 spans 16 residues. The germline V gene encodes CDR1 MGHRA and CDR2 YSYEKL. The V gene end was trimmed by 0 bases and the J gene end by 5 bases; junction bases not matched to a gene: 5. In nucleotides, the CDR3 is TGCGCCAGCAGCCAAGAGTGGACAGGGGCAGAAAACATTCAGTACTTC. Its protein product is CASSQEWTGAENIQYF.

The chain recombines TRBV27 with TRBJ2-7; a weak D match, TRBD1 (5 bases). Germline loops: CDR1 MNHEY, CDR2 SMNVEV (reference sequence). The CDR3 covers 15 residues. V lost 5 bases to trimming and J lost 4 bases, with 18 bases between them. The CDR3 spells CASSTDRSTKYEQYF. In DNA form, the CDR3 reads TGTGCCAGCAGTACTGACAGATCCACCAAATACGAGCAGTACTTC.

This clone was seen a few times. The V and J genes are TRBV21-1 and TRBJ1-2; the DNA was not used to check the table's D call, TRBD1. TRBV21-1 is a known pseudogene. This CDR3 spans 15 amino acids. The CDR3 spells CASSKGGQGRYGYTF. The CDR3 nucleotides are TGTGCCAGCAGCAAGGGGGGACAGGGGCGCTATGGCTACACCTTC.

This chain uses TRBV18 with TRBJ2-3; TRBD2 might be the D (5 bases). The CDR3 consists of 15 residues. CDR1 KGHSH and CDR2 LQKENI come from the germline V gene. The V and J ends lost 2 bases and 4 bases respectively, with 13 bases between them. Here the CDR3 reads CASSPVRGGADTQYF. In DNA, the CDR3 is TGTGCCAGCTCACCAGTTCGTGGAGGCGCAGATACGCAGTATTTT.

This chain joins TRBV15 and TRBJ1-6, with 8 positions matching TRBD1. The V and J ends lost 4 bases and 7 bases, in that order; junction bases with no gene match: 6. CDR1 is LNHNV and CDR2 is YYDKDF in the germline V gene (reference sequence). The CDR3 has 15 amino acids. The CDR3 protein is CATSIADRDNSPLHF. In nucleotides, the CDR3 is TGTGCCACCAGCATAGCGGACAGGGACAATTCACCCCTCCACTTT. The full variable domain, its missing parts supplied by reference TRBV15 and TRBJ1-6, is DAMVIQNPRYQVTQFGKPVTLSCSQTLNHNVMYWYQQKSSQAPKLLFHYYDKDFNNEADTPDNFQSRRPNTSFCFLDIRSPGLGDTAMYLCATSIADRDNSPLHFGNGTRLTVT.